Below are 14 T cell receptor beta chains sequenced from a single sample in a study of CD8 T cells in Susac syndrome. After extraction with the RNeasy kit, roughly 0.5 to 1 ug of the RNA was reverse transcribed using random hexamers. TCRdb processed the immunoSEQ multiplex PCR reads anew with MiXCR; each CDR3 protein has one entry. This sample has about 100,000 distinct CDR3 sequences; approximately 92% occur once, and the top ten carry 0.25% to 0.4%. Sequencing input: CD8+ T cells from PBMCs. These receptor sequences come from a human donor in good health.

The chain combines TRBV5-1 with TRBJ2-5; TRBD2 agrees at 9 bases. This CDR3 has 15 residues. With 4 bases clipped from V and 0 bases from J, the junction kept 4 bases outside the gene matches. Germline V CDR1 and CDR2: SGHRS, YFSETQ. This chain's CDR3 is CASSSSGGYQETQYF. Here the CDR3 DNA reads TGCGCCAGCAGCAGCAGCGGGGGGTACCAAGAGACCCAGTACTTC.

The chain links TRBV6-6 to TRBJ1-6; D is possibly TRBD1 (5 bases). Germline CDR1 and CDR2: MNHNY and SVGAGI (reference sequence). V shed 5 bases and J shed 4 bases, with 15 bases lying between them. This CDR3 is 16 amino acids long. The DNA for the CDR3 is TGTGCCAGCAGTCACACATTGGGGGAATATAATTCACCCCTCCACTTT. Its translation: CASSHTLGEYNSPLHF.

The sample holds one count of this clonotype. The V call is TRBV29-1, the J call TRBJ2-3; 9 bases agree with TRBD1. The CDR3 runs 14 residues. Trimming at V came to 7 bases and at J to 5 bases, leaving 10 bases not matched to a gene. Germline V CDR1 and CDR2: SQVTM, ANQGSEA. DNA of the CDR3: TGCAGCGCCACAGGGGGCGAGGGTAGAGATACGCAGTATTTT. Its translation is CSATGGEGRDTQYF.

The gene calls are TRBV10-2 and TRBJ1-1; D ambiguous. This CDR3 comprises 12 residues. Between the trimmed V and J ends, which lost 10 bases and 4 bases, there was a span of 13 bases. Germline assignment: CDR1 WSHSY and CDR2 SAAADI. This CDR3 is CATQGLSTEAFF. CDR3 sequence (DNA): TGCGCCACACAAGGGTTGAGCACTGAAGCTTTCTTT.

The chain carries TRBV2 and TRBJ2-5; D remains ambiguous. Germline assignment: CDR1 SNHLY and CDR2 FYNNEI. The ends were cut back, 10 bases at V and 0 bases at J, with 9 bases in the middle. The CDR3 extends over 12 amino acids. The CDR3 nucleotides read TGTGCCACCGCGTGGGACCAAGAGACCCAGTACTTC. This sequence encodes CATAWDQETQYF.

This sequence joins TRBV2 and TRBJ1-4; 9 nucleotides match TRBD1. CDR1 is SNHLY and CDR2 is FYNNEI in the germline V gene. The J segment lost 3 bases and the V segment lost 0 bases, leaving 5 bases of the junction unmatched. The CDR3 is made up of 17 amino acids. DNA for the CDR3: TGTGCCAGCAGTGAAGCGGGACAGGGAGTGGCTAATGAAAAACTGTTTTTT. This gives the protein CASSEAGQGVANEKLFF.

The chain employs TRBV11-2 and TRBJ2-2; no definite D call. The germline V gene encodes CDR1 SGHAT and CDR2 FQNNGV. This CDR3 is 16 amino acids long. Trimming took 1 base from V and 2 from J, leaving 11 bases between them. In nucleotides, the CDR3 is TGTGCCAGCAGCTTAGCGGGCCTCCCAAACACCGGGGAGCTGTTTTTT. Its translation is CASSLAGLPNTGELFF.

The rearrangement uses TRBV20-1 and TRBJ2-7; D may be TRBD1 (5 bases). The CDR3 totals 10 residues. Germline CDR1 and CDR2: DFQATT and SNEGSKA (reference sequence). This chain's CDR3 is CRTDVYEQYF. CDR3 nucleotide sequence: TGCAGGACAGACGTCTACGAGCAGTACTTC.

The gene calls are TRBV3-1 and TRBJ2-6, with TRBD1 matching 11 bases. Germline CDR1 LGHDT, CDR2 YNNKEL (reference sequence). CDR3 size: 19 residues. Trimming at V came to 1 base and at J to 2 bases, leaving 7 bases not matched to a gene. Here the CDR3 DNA reads TGTGCCAGCAGCCAAGGATCCGGGACAGGGGGAACTGGGGCCAACGTCCTGACTTTC. As protein: CASSQGSGTGGTGANVLTF.

The chain uses TRBV13 and TRBJ2-1; the D gene is possibly TRBD1 (7 bases). Germline CDR1 reads PRHDT; CDR2 reads FYEKMQ (reference sequence). The CDR3 runs to 14 residues. V was pared by 1 base and J by 6 bases, with 10 bases between. In nucleotides, the CDR3 is TGTGCCAGCAGCTTAGCAGGGGGGCCCAATGAGCAGTTCTTC. Its translation is CASSLAGGPNEQFF. Combining the CDR3 with reference TRBV13 and TRBJ2-1 gives the whole variable domain AAGVIQSPRHLIKEKRETATLKCYPIPRHDTVYWYQQGPGQDPQFLISFYEKMQSDKGSIPDRFSAQQFSDYHSELNMSSLELGDSALYFCASSLAGGPNEQFFGPGTRLTVL.

The chain joins TRBV5-6 to TRBJ2-2; 8 nucleotides line up with TRBD1. The CDR3 is 14 amino acids. The junction had 2 bases not matched to a gene; V was cut back by 2 bases and J by 5 bases. Germline CDR1 and CDR2: SGHDT and YYEEEE. Here the CDR3 DNA reads TGTGCCAGCAGCTTACAGGGGGAGACCGGGGAGCTGTTTTTT. Its translation: CASSLQGETGELFF.

The chain recombines TRBV2 with TRBJ1-1; D gene ambiguous. V lost 7 bases to trimming and J lost 0 bases, with 9 bases between them. The CDR3 totals 13 residues. Germline V CDR1 and CDR2: SNHLY, FYNNEI. CDR3 sequence: CASKGFLNTEAFF. The CDR3 DNA sequence: TGTGCCAGCAAAGGGTTTTTGAACACTGAAGCTTTCTTT.

The chain has TRBV20-1 and TRBJ2-5; 7 bases are a match to TRBD2. The CDR3 loop spans 15 amino acids. The germline CDR1 and CDR2 sequences are DFQATT and SNEGSKA (reference sequence). With V trimmed by 5 bases and J by 5 bases, 14 bases remained unmatched. CDR3 nucleotide sequence: TGCAGTGCTGGTAACCCCCTTACTAGCGAGGAGACCCAGTACTTC. Its translation is CSAGNPLTSEETQYF.

DNA for the CDR3: TGCAGCGTTGAGACGGATAGCAATCAGCCCCAGCATTTT. Translating it yields CSVETDSNQPQHF. The chain recombines TRBV29-1 with TRBJ1-5, with no clear D. V gave up 3 bases and J gave up 0 bases, with 6 bases separating them. The germline CDR1 and CDR2 sequences are SQVTM and ANQGSEA. The CDR3 consists of 13 residues. The whole variable domain, remainder taken from reference TRBV29-1 and TRBJ1-5, is SAVISQKPSRDICQRGTSLTIQCQVDSQVTMMFWYRQQPGQSLTLIATANQGSEATYESGFVIDKFPISRPNLTFSTLTVSNMSPEDSSIYLCSVETDSNQPQHFGDGTRLSIL.